This TCR beta chain derives from a study of blood T cell repertoires in COVID-19. Study-wide context: PBMCs, B-cell-depleted T cells, or T cells provided the cDNA or gDNA that made up the material.

Here immunoSEQ multiplex PCR was the method, and the copy in TCRdb shows in-frame clones only, minus some. The sample contains 300,000 to 400,000 clones, approximately 86% of which appear only once. The CDR3 is made up of 18 amino acids. Unmatched junction bases numbered 15, after V lost 3 bases and J lost 2 bases. Germline V gives CDR1 MGHRA, CDR2 YSYEKL. Participant-reported clinical history was the basis for cohort assignment. Sequenced input: PBMCs or T cells enriched from blood (not recorded which). This TCR was sampled from a woman between 40 and 55 years old with acute COVID-19. The rearrangement joins TRBV4-1 to TRBJ2-7; 8 bases are a match to TRBD2. In DNA, the CDR3 is TGCGCCAGCAGCCAGCTACCCCCAGGGCTAGCGGGTCCCTACGAGCAGTACTTC. Translating it yields CASSQLPPGLAGPYEQYF.